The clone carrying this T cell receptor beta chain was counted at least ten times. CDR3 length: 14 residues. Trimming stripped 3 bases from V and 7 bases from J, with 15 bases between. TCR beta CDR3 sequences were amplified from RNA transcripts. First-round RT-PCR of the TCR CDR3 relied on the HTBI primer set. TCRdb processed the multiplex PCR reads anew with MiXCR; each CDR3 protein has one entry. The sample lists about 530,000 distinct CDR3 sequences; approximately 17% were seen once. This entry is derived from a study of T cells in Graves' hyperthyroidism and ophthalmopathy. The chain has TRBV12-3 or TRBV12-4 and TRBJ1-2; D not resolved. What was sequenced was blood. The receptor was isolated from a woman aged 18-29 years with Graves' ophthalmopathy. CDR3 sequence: CASSFAGPRSGYTF. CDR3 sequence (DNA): TGTGCCAGCAGTTTTGCGGGTCCCCGTAGTGGCTACACCTTC.